The 32 T cell receptor beta chains presented below share a single source sample, sequenced in a study of CD8 T cells in ankylosing spondylitis. Study-level points and caveats: There was a TCR beta motif, made of eight highly homologous variants, that appeared characteristic of ankylosing spondylitis blood.

These receptors' targets are unknown. From the 5' RACE reads, TCRdb called clonotypes with MiXCR, one entry per CDR3 protein. Of roughly 440,000 distinct CDR3 sequences listed, 15% to 20% are singletons. The sample taken for sequencing was blood, either unsorted or a sorted T cell fraction (not recorded which). Receptor source: a male donor with ankylosing spondylitis.

This clonotype appeared many times. V is TRBV5-6 and J is TRBJ1-2; the match to TRBD1 covers 7 bases. The V gene's germline CDR1 is SGHDT and CDR2 YYEEEE. V lost 3 bases and J lost 8; bases outside the gene matches: 7. This CDR3 has 13 residues. CDR3 amino acids: CASSWTGVWGYTF. The CDR3 bases are TGTGCCAGCAGCTGGACAGGAGTCTGGGGCTACACCTTC.

This chain connects TRBV6-2 or TRBV6-3 to TRBJ2-6, with 10 bases that match TRBD1. Germline assignment: CDR1 MNHEY and CDR2 SVGEGT. V was clipped by 6 bases and J by 0 bases; unmatched bases: 20. The CDR3 contains 22 residues. The CDR3 DNA follows: TGTGCCAGCAGGGCCGGGGACAGGGGCCGACCCCTTCTTAGCTCTGGGGCCAACGTCCTGACTTTC. Its protein product is CASRAGDRGRPLLSSGANVLTF.

V is TRBV3-1 and J is TRBJ1-6, with 7 bases that match TRBD1. The CDR3 loop spans 15 amino acids. CDR1 is LGHDT, CDR2 YNNKEL, per germline (reference sequence). The junction had 0 bases not matched to a gene; V was cut back by 0 bases and J by 4 bases. Written as DNA, the CDR3 is TGTGCCAGCAGCCAAGAGGACAGGTATAATTCACCCCTCCACTTT. It codes for CASSQEDRYNSPLHF. The full variable domain, with the rest looked up from reference TRBV3-1 and TRBJ1-6, is DTAVSQTPKYLVTQMGNDKSIKCEQNLGHDTMYWYKQDSKKFLKIMFSYNNKELIINETVPNRFSPKSPDKAHLNLHINSLELGDSAVYFCASSQEDRYNSPLHFGNGTRLTVT.

This clonotype was counted a few times. The chain has TRBV10-1 and TRBJ1-1, with D possibly being TRBD1 (6 bases). The V end was cut by 0 bases, the J end by 3 bases, with 17 bases between. The CDR3 is 17 amino acids. Germline V gene sequence: CDR1 WNHNN, CDR2 SYGVQD (reference sequence). CDR3 sequence reads: CASSESGQRIGDTEAFF. CDR3 nucleotides: TGCGCCAGCAGTGAGTCAGGACAGCGCATTGGGGACACTGAAGCTTTCTTT.

The rearrangement joins TRBV5-1 to TRBJ2-5; D call uncertain. Germline V CDR1 and CDR2: SGHRS, YFSETQ. Trimming shortened V by 7 bases and J by 2 bases, and 12 bases separated the two germline ends. This CDR3 has 13 residues. CDR3 amino acids: CASCPRPQETQYF. In DNA, the CDR3 is TGCGCCAGCTGCCCCAGGCCTCAAGAGACCCAGTACTTC.

The chain employs TRBV6-5 and TRBJ2-2; D is ambiguous. Trimming removed 7 bases at V and 5 bases at J, with 11 bases between. The CDR3 runs to 13 residues. CDR1 and CDR2 (germline): MNHEY, SVGAGI. The DNA of the CDR3 is TGTGCCAGCACTTGGAGTGGTACCGGGGAGCTGTTTTTT. Amino acids: CASTWSGTGELFF.

This chain joins TRBV7-3 and TRBJ2-1; D possibly corresponds to TRBD2 (6 bases). V lost 3 bases, J lost 4 bases, and 13 bases lay in between. Per germline, CDR1 SGHTA and CDR2 FQGTGA. CDR3 length equals 15 residues. The CDR3 spells CASSLTGASYNEQFF. CDR3 in DNA: TGTGCCAGCAGCTTGACGGGAGCTTCGTACAATGAGCAGTTCTTC.

In this sample, this clonotype turned up a few times. The chain has TRBV20-1 and TRBJ1-2; 8 positions match TRBD1. CDR1 and CDR2 from the germline V gene are DFQATT and SNEGSKA (reference sequence). J lost 4 bases, V lost 6 bases, and 10 bases had no gene match. The length of the CDR3 is 14 residues. The CDR3 DNA follows: TGCAGTGCGAATCCCAGGGGGCTCTTCTATGGCTACACCTTC. Translation gives CSANPRGLFYGYTF.

This clonotype was seen a few times. This chain uses TRBV20-1 with TRBJ1-5; D uncertain. The CDR3 has 15 residues. Trimming took off 3 bases at V and 5 bases at J, with 17 bases between the two ends. CDR1 and CDR2 (germline): DFQATT, SNEGSKA (reference sequence). Here the CDR3 DNA reads TGCAGTGCTAGTACCCGCTCCCGAAGGTATCAGCCCCAGCATTTT. Translated, it gives CSASTRSRRYQPQHF.

The chain carries TRBV20-1 and TRBJ1-1; no reliable D call. The V end was cut by 3 bases, the J end by 1 base, with 9 bases between. Germline assignment: CDR1 DFQATT and CDR2 SNEGSKA (reference sequence). The CDR3 has 13 amino acids. This CDR3 reads CSASRGRNTEAFF. In nucleotides, the CDR3 is TGCAGTGCTAGCCGCGGTAGGAACACTGAAGCTTTCTTT.

This clonotype appeared a few times. The gene calls are TRBV9 and TRBJ2-3; 10 bases align to TRBD2. The length of the CDR3 is 18 residues. Germline V gene data show CDR1 as SGDLS and CDR2 as YYNGEE. V shed 0 bases, J shed 1 base, and the junction held 8 bases outside the gene matches. The CDR3 DNA is TGTGCCAGCAGCGTAGGGACTAGCGGAAACCATCGCACAGATACGCAGTATTTT. Its protein product is CASSVGTSGNHRTDTQYF.

This clonotype was recorded many times. V gene TRBV20-1 combines with J gene TRBJ2-1; 12 bases are shared with TRBD2. V shed 6 bases and J 6 bases; nucleotides not matched to a gene: 9. The CDR3 length is 15 residues. CDR1 is DFQATT, CDR2 SNEGSKA, per germline (reference sequence). The CDR3 loop is CSASTSGGPGNEQFF. CDR3 coding DNA: TGCAGTGCCAGTACTAGCGGGGGGCCGGGCAATGAGCAGTTCTTC.

The rearrangement links TRBV27 to TRBJ1-1; D unclear. The germline CDR1 and CDR2 sequences are MNHEY and SMNVEV (reference sequence). This CDR3 comprises 14 residues. V shed 3 bases and J shed 3 bases, with 11 bases lying between them. The CDR3 loop is CASSFNGLYTEAFF. The CDR3 DNA follows: TGTGCCAGCAGTTTCAACGGGTTGTACACTGAAGCTTTCTTT.

The gene calls are TRBV11-3 and TRBJ2-1; 7 nucleotides agree with TRBD2. There are 14 residues in the CDR3. Unmatched junction bases numbered 6, after V lost 3 bases and J lost 7 bases. The V gene's germline CDR1 is SGHNT and CDR2 YENEEA. CDR3 sequence reads: CASSLGGEVNEQFF. The DNA for the CDR3 is TGTGCCAGCAGCTTGGGAGGGGAGGTTAATGAGCAGTTCTTC.

This rearrangement joins TRBV5-1 to TRBJ1-1; TRBD1 matches 9 bases. V was pared by 5 bases and J by 5 bases, with 4 bases of the junction left unmatched. CDR3 length: 13 residues. The germline V gene has CDR1 SGHRS and CDR2 YFSETQ. As DNA, the CDR3 is TGCGCCAGCAGGAGGACAGGGGTAACTGAAGCTTTCTTT. Encoded protein: CASRRTGVTEAFF.

J is TRBJ2-1 and V is TRBV7-2; perhaps TRBD1 as D (5 bases). Deletions cut 4 bases from V and 9 bases from J, with 13 bases between. Germline V gene sequence: CDR1 SGHTA, CDR2 FQGNSA. CDR3 length equals 13 residues. The CDR3 protein is CASSWGWGGEQFF. CDR3 nucleotide sequence: TGTGCCAGCAGCTGGGGCTGGGGCGGTGAGCAGTTCTTC.

This sequence joins TRBV4-2 and TRBJ2-7, with D possibly called TRBD1 or TRBD2 (5 bases each). V lost 5 bases, J lost 3 bases, and 17 bases lay in between. Germline CDR1 and CDR2: LGHNA and YNFKEQ. This CDR3 is 15 amino acids long. The CDR3 region is CASSSSGTEGYEQYF. The DNA for the CDR3 is TGTGCCAGCAGCTCATCCGGGACCGAAGGCTACGAGCAGTACTTC.

Only a few counts were recorded for this clonotype. In DNA form, the CDR3 reads TGTGCCAGCAGCTTAGTGGGCGGGAGGGCCGCTGAGCAGTACTTC. Encoded protein: CASSLVGGRAAEQYF. The rearrangement uses TRBV7-8 and TRBJ2-7; 9 bases agree with TRBD2. The CDR3 has 15 amino acids. Per the germline V gene, CDR1 is SGHVS and CDR2 is FQNEAQ. V gave up 1 base and J gave up 7 bases; unmatched junction bases: 8. The variable domain in full, with the rest retrieved from reference TRBV7-8 and TRBJ2-7, is GAGVSQSPRYKVAKRGQDVALRCDPISGHVSLFWYQQALGQGPEFLTYFQNEAQLDKSGLPSDRFFAERPEGSVSTLKIQRTQQEDSAVYLCASSLVGGRAAEQYFGPGTRLTVT.

This rearrangement joins TRBV3-1 to TRBJ2-1; a possible D gene is TRBD2 (5 bases). From germline, CDR1 is LGHDT and CDR2 YNNKEL (reference sequence). This CDR3 contains 15 residues. The ends were cut back, 6 bases at V and 0 bases at J, with 12 bases in the middle. CDR3: CASRNGLGSYNEQFF. Written as DNA, the CDR3 is TGTGCCAGCAGGAACGGACTCGGCTCCTACAATGAGCAGTTCTTC.

The table lists this clonotype with a few counts. V gene TRBV2 combines with J gene TRBJ1-5, with D hard to call. CDR1 and CDR2 from the germline V gene are SNHLY and FYNNEI. This CDR3 is 15 amino acids long. The ends were cut back, 2 bases at V and 12 bases at J, with 20 bases in the middle. The chain's CDR3 is CASSELPGRSQGQHF. The CDR3 bases are TGTGCCAGCAGTGAACTCCCCGGACGGTCCCAAGGCCAGCATTTT.

This clonotype was found many times. V usage is TRBV29-1 and J usage is TRBJ1-1; no definite D call. With 6 bases removed from V and 4 bases from J, the gap between germline ends came to 12 bases. The CDR3 has 12 residues. Germline lookup yields CDR1 SQVTM and CDR2 ANQGSEA. CDR3 sequence reads: CSVRGGSTEAFF. In nucleotides, the CDR3 is TGCAGCGTACGTGGCGGGAGCACTGAAGCTTTCTTT.

This chain links TRBV30 with TRBJ2-1; D may be TRBD1 (6 bases). There are 14 residues in the CDR3. Trimming pared 0 bases from V and 3 bases from J, leaving 9 bases between. Germline lookup yields CDR1 GTSNPN and CDR2 SVGIG (reference sequence). Written as DNA, the CDR3 is TGTGCCTGGAGTGTGTCCAGGGGCTACAATGAGCAGTTCTTC. It specifies CAWSVSRGYNEQFF.

V usage is TRBV7-6 and J usage is TRBJ2-7, with D unclear. This CDR3 contains 15 residues. CDR1 is SGHVS and CDR2 is FNYEAQ in the germline V gene. V was cut by 1 base and J by 5 bases, with 15 bases left in between. CDR3 region: CASSLGHNSDNEQYF. The CDR3 nucleotides are TGTGCCAGCAGCTTAGGACATAACAGTGACAACGAGCAGTACTTC.

This clonotype has just a few counts. This chain uses TRBV3-1 with TRBJ1-6; D remains ambiguous. The germline CDR1 and CDR2 sequences are LGHDT and YNNKEL (reference sequence). The ends were cut back, 4 bases at V and 6 bases at J, with 10 bases in the middle. CDR3 length: 14 amino acids. As DNA, the CDR3 is TGTGCCAGCAGCCCTGCAATCGGTAATTCACCCCTCCACTTT. Translating gives CASSPAIGNSPLHF.

Ten or more counts support this clonotype. DNA for the CDR3: TGCGCCAGCAGCTTGGGTCTCGGGAACAATCAGCCCCAGCATTTT. Translation gives CASSLGLGNNQPQHF. The rearrangement joins TRBV5-1 to TRBJ1-5, with D unresolved. Germline V gives CDR1 SGHRS, CDR2 YFSETQ. Trimming took off 0 bases at V and 3 bases at J, with 10 bases between the two ends. This CDR3 region has 15 residues.

The rearrangement uses TRBV28 and TRBJ2-7; 8 nucleotides align to TRBD2. Trimming cost V 5 bases and J 5 bases; bases outside gene matches: 11. Germline V gene sequence: CDR1 MDHEN, CDR2 SYDVKM. The CDR3 contains 15 residues. The CDR3 coding sequence is TGTGCCAGCAGTCCCAAGGTTGGCGGGAGGAACGAGCAGTACTTC. It encodes CASSPKVGGRNEQYF.

The J gene is TRBJ2-3, the V gene TRBV6-1; 13 nucleotides align to TRBD2. Trimming at V came to 6 bases and at J to 2 bases, leaving 2 bases not matched to a gene. The CDR3 is 15 residues long. Germline CDR1 MNHNS, CDR2 SASEGT. The CDR3 bases are TGTGCCAGCAGACTAGCGGGGGGGCCCACAGATACGCAGTATTTT. Its protein product is CASRLAGGPTDTQYF.

This clonotype came up a few times. The chain carries TRBV5-6 and TRBJ2-1, with 13 bases identical to TRBD2. The CDR3 has 14 amino acids. Looked up from germline, CDR1 is SGHDT and CDR2 is YYEEEE. Germline trimming cut 0 bases from V and 16 bases from J; bases unmatched to any gene: 7. The CDR3 protein is CASSLGGLAGNPFF. The CDR3 DNA is TGTGCCAGCAGCTTGGGGGGACTAGCGGGGAACCCTTTCTTC.

V is TRBV5-5 and J is TRBJ1-1, with TRBD1 as a possible D gene (5 bases). With 0 bases removed from V and 6 bases from J, the gap between germline ends came to 15 bases. Looked up from germline, CDR1 is SGHKS and CDR2 is YYEKEE (reference sequence). This CDR3 has 15 residues. The CDR3 nucleotides read TGTGCCAGCAGCTTGGCCGACAGTTCGTGGGCTGAAGCTTTCTTT. It translates to CASSLADSSWAEAFF. The full variable domain, rest sourced from reference TRBV5-5 and TRBJ1-1, is DAGVTQSPTHLIKTRGQQVTLRCSPISGHKSVSWYQQVLGQGPQFIFQYYEKEERGRGNFPDRFSARQFPNYSSELNVNALLLGDSALYLCASSLADSSWAEAFFGQGTRLTVV.

This clonotype was found a few times. The chain combines TRBV5-1 with TRBJ2-3; TRBD2 might be the D (7 bases). V was shortened by 4 bases and J by 4 bases, with 22 bases between the two germline ends. In germline, CDR1 is SGHRS, CDR2 YFSETQ. This CDR3 is 17 amino acids long. CDR3 coding DNA: TGCGCCAGCAGCAAACGCCTGAGTGGGGGGGCGGCAGATACGCAGTATTTT. Translating gives CASSKRLSGGAADTQYF.

This clonotype was counted only a few times. V and J are TRBV25-1 and TRBJ2-1, with 7 bases matching TRBD1. The CDR3 has 15 amino acids. The V segment lost 2 bases and the J segment 6 bases; nucleotides outside the gene matches: 7. Per germline, CDR1 MGHDK and CDR2 SYGVNS. The CDR3 is CASSEEGAIINEQFF. The CDR3 DNA reads TGTGCCAGCAGTGAAGAGGGGGCGATTATCAATGAGCAGTTCTTC.

This chain joins TRBV6-1 and TRBJ1-1; no clear D. The CDR3 consists of 12 residues. The germline V and J ends were trimmed by 6 bases and 7 bases, with 12 bases remaining between them. In germline, CDR1 is MNHNS, CDR2 SASEGT. Here the CDR3 DNA reads TGTGCCAGCAGATACTATGGTAATGAAGCTTTCTTT. Its protein product is CASRYYGNEAFF.